This T cell receptor beta chain was profiled in a study of shared clonotypes between healthy human individuals. Study-level points and caveats: Clonotypes which were not shared had lower generation probabilities than clonotypes that all four donors shared.

Profiled with immunoSEQ multiplex PCR; TCRdb holds only in-frame clones, not every one. The sample has around 700,000 clones, about three quarters seen once; the top ten hold less than 2%. The count of this clone is one. Its matching antigen is unknown. Investigators divided CD4+ cells into CD45RA+ naive and CD45RA-negative memory subsets. V gave up 5 bases and J gave up 5 bases; unmatched junction bases: 12. CDR3 length equals 15 residues. Germline CDR1 and CDR2: SGHTA and FQGNSA. The chain links TRBV7-2 to TRBJ2-7; TRBD1 matches 7 bases. The sample consisted of memory CD4+ T cells sorted from blood. As for subset: CD45RA-negative fraction. The source of this sequence is a young woman in good health. CDR3 region: CASSQKSTGRHEQYF. The CDR3 nucleotides read TGTGCCAGCAGCCAGAAATCGACAGGGCGCCACGAGCAGTACTTC.